The 26 T cell receptor beta chains given below trace back to one sample, sequenced in a study of CD8 T cells in ankylosing spondylitis. TCRdb fed the 5' RACE reads into MiXCR, producing one record per CDR3 protein. The sample carries approximately 150,000 distinct CDR3 sequences, roughly 34% recorded once. Sequencing was done on a sample of synovial fluid, either unsorted or a sorted T cell fraction (not recorded which). The receptors shown here come from a male donor with ankylosing spondylitis.

This clonotype has a handful of counts. V and J are TRBV27 and TRBJ2-7, with TRBD2 matching 7 bases. J lost 7 bases, V lost 4 bases, and 16 bases had no gene match. The CDR3 consists of 16 residues. Germline CDR1 and CDR2: MNHEY and SMNVEV (reference sequence). The CDR3 nucleotides are TGTGCCAGCAGTTCCCCGAGGGGCGGGAGACCCGAAGAGCAGTACTTC. Encoded protein: CASSSPRGGRPEEQYF.

This clonotype was seen repeatedly, ten times or more. The J gene is TRBJ2-1, the V gene TRBV29-1; D could derive from TRBD1 or TRBD2 (6 bases each). CDR3 length equals 14 residues. The V end was cut by 5 bases, the J end by 1 base, with 12 bases between. Germline lookup yields CDR1 SQVTM and CDR2 ANQGSEA. The CDR3 nucleotides are TGCAGCGTTAAAAGGGGGGCTTCCTACAATGAGCAGTTCTTC. Its translation is CSVKRGASYNEQFF.

This clonotype was seen many times. The J gene is TRBJ1-1, the V gene TRBV5-1; 8 positions match TRBD1. V lost 4 bases and J lost 4; bases outside the gene matches: 15. Germline values: CDR1 SGHRS, CDR2 YFSETQ. CDR3 length: 17 residues. The CDR3 DNA reads as TGCGCCAGCAGCCCACGTAGACAGGGGATCGCGGGCACTGAAGCTTTCTTT. This encodes CASSPRRQGIAGTEAFF.

The rearrangement joins TRBV7-9 to TRBJ1-1; unclear D gene. CDR1 SEHNR and CDR2 FQNEAQ come from the germline V gene (reference sequence). V was trimmed by 1 base and J by 1 base, leaving 7 bases between them. This CDR3 has 14 amino acids. Written as DNA, the CDR3 is TGTGCCAGCAGCTTAGGGGCCGGGAACACTGAAGCTTTCTTT. It encodes CASSLGAGNTEAFF.

The rearrangement joins TRBV20-1 to TRBJ1-1, with 7 bases lining up with TRBD1. The CDR3 sequence is 11 residues long. With V trimmed by 6 bases and J by 8 bases, 6 bases remained unmatched. Germline CDR1 is DFQATT and CDR2 is SNEGSKA (reference sequence). CDR3 sequence: CSAGTVSEAFF. The DNA for the CDR3 is TGCAGTGCCGGGACAGTCAGCGAAGCTTTCTTT.

The chain joins TRBV7-8 to TRBJ1-3; the D gene is possibly TRBD1 (5 bases). The CDR3 is 18 amino acids. From germline, CDR1 is SGHVS and CDR2 FQNEAQ. Between the trimmed V and J ends, which lost 5 bases and 0 bases, there was a span of 20 bases. The CDR3 region has the DNA TGTGCCAGCAGCCCCAGAGGGGACGGACCGCGCTCTGGAAACACCATATATTTT. Encoded protein: CASSPRGDGPRSGNTIYF. Based on the CDR3 plus reference TRBV7-8 and TRBJ1-3, the full variable domain is GAGVSQSPRYKVAKRGQDVALRCDPISGHVSLFWYQQALGQGPEFLTYFQNEAQLDKSGLPSDRFFAERPEGSVSTLKIQRTQQEDSAVYLCASSPRGDGPRSGNTIYFGEGSWLTVV.

The chain couples TRBV5-1 to TRBJ2-3, with a tentative D call TRBD1 (5 bases). CDR1 is SGHRS, CDR2 YFSETQ, per germline. The length of the CDR3 is 15 residues. Trimming took off 5 bases at V and 0 bases at J, with 13 bases between the two ends. The CDR3 DNA is TGCGCCAGCAGGAATTCAGGGTCCAGCACAGATACGCAGTATTTT. Translated, it gives CASRNSGSSTDTQYF.

The chain carries TRBV19 and TRBJ2-7; 13 nucleotides align to TRBD2. This CDR3 spans 15 amino acids. The J segment lost 3 bases and the V segment lost 4 bases, leaving 3 bases of the junction unmatched. CDR1 is LNHDA, CDR2 SQIVND, per germline (reference sequence). This chain's CDR3 is CASSTRTSGSYEQYF. CDR3 DNA sequence: TGTGCCAGTAGTACCAGGACTAGCGGGAGCTACGAGCAGTACTTC.

This clonotype was seen more than once but under ten times. The chain is built from TRBV7-9 and TRBJ2-4, with D unresolved. The CDR3 sequence is 14 residues long. Germline V gives CDR1 SEHNR, CDR2 FQNEAQ (reference sequence). V lost 6 bases and J lost 8, with 17 bases in between. The CDR3 sequence: CASSPRLGGDIQYF. CDR3 sequence (DNA): TGTGCCAGCAGTCCACGACTGGGTGGGGACATTCAGTACTTC.

In its sample, this clonotype was seen a few times. As DNA, the CDR3 is TGTGCCAGCAGCCACCCGGGGGGGAATGAGCAGTTCTTC. As protein: CASSHPGGNEQFF. The chain recombines TRBV6-1 with TRBJ2-1, with 8 positions matching TRBD2. This CDR3 comprises 13 residues. After removal of 6 bases from V and 7 bases from J, the junction contained 5 bases not matched to a gene. The germline CDR1 and CDR2 sequences are MNHNS and SASEGT.

This chain links TRBV20-1 with TRBJ2-7; 10 nucleotides align to TRBD1. CDR1 is DFQATT and CDR2 is SNEGSKA in the germline V gene (reference sequence). V was clipped by 6 bases and J by 6 bases; unmatched bases: 8. The CDR3 consists of 13 residues. The CDR3 nucleotides are TGCAGTGCCACCGGGACAGGGGAAGTCGAGCAGTACTTC. Translating it yields CSATGTGEVEQYF.

On this clonotype itself: Mismatch with germline at one junction end may stem from a read error. This rearrangement joins TRBV10-3 to TRBJ2-7; D not resolved. The germline CDR1 and CDR2 sequences are ENHRY and SYGVKD. CDR3 length: 10 amino acids. This chain's CDR3 is CAISDPSHRF. CDR3 in DNA: TGTGCCATCAGTGACCCGTCCCACCGCTTC.

This clonotype was found a few times. The rearrangement uses TRBV11-1 and TRBJ2-3; 8 positions agree with TRBD2. After removal of 2 bases from V and 3 bases from J, the junction contained 4 bases not matched to a gene. This CDR3 has 15 residues. Germline V CDR1 and CDR2: SGHAT, FQDESV (reference sequence). CDR3 residues: CASSLFKRGTDTQYF. Here the CDR3 DNA reads TGTGCCAGCAGCTTATTCAAGCGGGGGACAGATACGCAGTATTTT.

The table lists this clonotype with a few counts. V is TRBV12-3 or TRBV12-4 and J is TRBJ2-2, with a possible D match to TRBD2 (5 bases). V was shortened by 0 bases and J by 8 bases, with 13 bases between the two germline ends. This CDR3 comprises 15 residues. The CDR3: CASSLAQLGPGELFF. CDR3 sequence (DNA): TGTGCCAGCAGTTTAGCTCAACTAGGACCGGGGGAGCTGTTTTTT.

The V call is TRBV7-2, the J call TRBJ1-2; D remains ambiguous. The CDR3 loop spans 14 amino acids. The V gene lost 5 bases and the J gene lost 0 bases, with 10 bases spanning the gap. Germline V gene sequence: CDR1 SGHTA, CDR2 FQGNSA. The CDR3 nucleotides are TGTGCCAGCAGCCCGAGATCAGCTAACTATGGCTACACCTTC. Amino acids: CASSPRSANYGYTF.

The gene calls are TRBV4-1 and TRBJ2-2; D possibly corresponds to TRBD1 (5 bases). Germline CDR1 and CDR2: MGHRA and YSYEKL. The CDR3 length is 17 residues. V lost 4 bases to trimming and J lost 4 bases, with 19 bases between them. The CDR3 DNA reads TGCGCCAGCAGCCGACCCGTCCCAGGGTACGGCACCGGGGAGCTGTTTTTT. The encoded protein is CASSRPVPGYGTGELFF.

The chain joins TRBV6-1 to TRBJ1-5; D perhaps matches TRBD1 (5 bases). The CDR3 contains 18 residues. The germline V gene has CDR1 MNHNS and CDR2 SASEGT. The germline V and J ends were trimmed by 6 bases and 2 bases, with 23 bases remaining between them. The CDR3 region has the DNA TGTGCCAGCAGCCCTACCCCGGGGACCGGAGCCGGCAATCAGCCCCAGCATTTT. Translating it yields CASSPTPGTGAGNQPQHF.

The CDR3: CASSLEGVWGYNEQFF. CDR3 DNA sequence: TGTGCCAGCAGCTTGGAGGGCGTCTGGGGCTACAATGAGCAGTTCTTC. V usage is TRBV5-5 and J usage is TRBJ2-1; D not resolved. The length of the CDR3 is 16 residues. Germline V lookup: CDR1 SGHKS, CDR2 YYEKEE (reference sequence). V lost 0 bases, J lost 3 bases, and 13 bases lay in between.

V and J are TRBV5-1 and TRBJ2-3; 8 positions match TRBD1. CDR1 is SGHRS and CDR2 is YFSETQ in the germline V gene. V shed 3 bases, J shed 2 bases, and the junction held 2 bases outside the gene matches. This CDR3 has 14 residues. The CDR3, as DNA: TGCGCCAGCAGCTCAGGGGGCGTCACAGATACGCAGTATTTT. It yields the protein CASSSGGVTDTQYF.

The chain links TRBV20-1 to TRBJ2-5, with a weak D call TRBD2 (5 bases). This CDR3 is 12 amino acids long. CDR1 and CDR2 from the germline V gene are DFQATT and SNEGSKA (reference sequence). Trimming shortened V by 6 bases and J by 5 bases, and 13 bases separated the two germline ends. The CDR3, as DNA: TGCAGTGCCCCGGACTGGGATGAGACCCAGTACTTC. Amino acid sequence: CSAPDWDETQYF.

This chain joins TRBV6-5 and TRBJ1-1, with 8 positions matching TRBD1. CDR1 and CDR2 (germline): MNHEY, SVGAGI. The CDR3 loop spans 14 amino acids. J was trimmed by 2 bases and V by 2 bases; bases with no gene match: 1. CDR3 region: CASSYGQGNTEAFF. Here the CDR3 DNA reads TGTGCCAGCAGTTACGGACAGGGAAACACTGAAGCTTTCTTT.

The chain couples TRBV20-1 to TRBJ1-6, with a weak D call TRBD1 (6 bases). Germline V gives CDR1 DFQATT, CDR2 SNEGSKA (reference sequence). The CDR3 length is 16 residues. V was cut by 5 bases and J by 4 bases, with 18 bases left in between. Here the CDR3 DNA reads TGCAGTGCTGCCCGACAGGAGAACCCTTATAATTCACCCCTCCACTTT. This encodes CSAARQENPYNSPLHF.

This sequence joins TRBV20-1 and TRBJ1-1; D not certain. The CDR3 totals 14 residues. Trimming removed 1 base at V and 1 base at J, with 10 bases between. The germline V gene has CDR1 DFQATT and CDR2 SNEGSKA (reference sequence). The DNA of the CDR3 is TGCAGTGCTAGAGTTCCCGCGGCGAACACTGAAGCTTTCTTT. Translating it yields CSARVPAANTEAFF.

The chain is built from TRBV11-2 and TRBJ2-1, with TRBD2 matching 8 bases. The CDR3 is 15 residues long. Trimming at V came to 1 base and at J to 9 bases, leaving 8 bases not matched to a gene. Germline V gives CDR1 SGHAT, CDR2 FQNNGV. CDR3: CASSLGTSLVGEQFF. CDR3 sequence (DNA): TGTGCCAGCAGCTTAGGGACTAGCCTGGTTGGTGAGCAGTTCTTC.

The chain combines TRBV9 with TRBJ2-1; the D gene is possibly TRBD2 (7 bases). The CDR3 runs to 15 residues. The ends were cut back, 4 bases at V and 9 bases at J, with 20 bases in the middle. CDR1 is SGDLS and CDR2 is YYNGEE in the germline V gene. The CDR3 DNA follows: TGTGCCAGCAGCAGCCAAATCCGGGGGGCAGGTGAGCAGTTCTTC. Translated, it gives CASSSQIRGAGEQFF.

This clonotype was counted only a few times. The chain is built from TRBV4-1 and TRBJ1-2; D is unresolved. This CDR3 is 15 amino acids long. Germline CDR1 and CDR2: MGHRA and YSYEKL. Trimming stripped 0 bases from V and 8 bases from J, with 16 bases between. The CDR3 sequence: CASSQEGYGSAGYTF. DNA of the CDR3: TGCGCCAGCAGCCAAGAGGGATACGGGTCCGCCGGCTACACCTTC.